This TCR beta chain comes out of a study of Ad26.COV2.S vaccination and SARS-CoV-2 variants. Broader study findings: Vaccine recipients posted higher spike-specific TCR breadth than their placebo counterparts.

This sample's treatment: roughly 19 received Ad26.COV2.S at low or high dose, single or two shots; about 5 received placebo; per-sample allocation not given. Sampling was done on day 63 after the first vaccine or placebo injection. CDR1 is MNHNS and CDR2 is SASEGT in the germline V gene. V was cut by 2 bases and J by 4 bases, with 6 bases left in between. The CDR3 loop spans 13 amino acids. In regard to this clone: Its antigen is currently unknown.

Using immunoSEQ multiplex PCR, the repertoire was profiled, and TCRdb retains in-frame clones only, with some absent. There are roughly 410,000 clones in the sample; 80% to 90% occur only once, and roughly 7.4% lies in the top ten. The sample was peripheral blood, taken in a trial of Ad26.COV2.S vaccine versus placebo. The TCR originated in a person between 18 and 65 years old who received the Ad26.COV2.S COVID-19 vaccine or a placebo. This sequence joins TRBV6-1 and TRBJ1-5; D is uncertain. The CDR3 DNA is TGTGCCAGCAGTGAATGGAGAAATCAGCCCCAGCATTTT. Translating it yields CASSEWRNQPQHF.